The 31 T cell receptor beta chains presented below share a single source sample, sequenced in a study of T cells in Graves' hyperthyroidism and ophthalmopathy. Amplification of TCR beta CDR3 regions was performed using RNA transcripts as template. HTBI primers were used for first-round RT-PCR of the TCR CDR3. Via MiXCR, TCRdb re-called the multiplex PCR reads, giving one row per CDR3 protein. Among about 480,000 distinct CDR3 sequences listed, approximately 23% were seen once. Sequencing was carried out using blood. These receptors were obtained from a woman in her sixties or seventies with Graves' ophthalmopathy.

The DNA of the CDR3 is TGTGCCAGCAGTGCTCGTCGGAGCACTGAAGCTTTCTTT. Translating it yields CASSARRSTEAFF. This rearrangement joins TRBV6-4 to TRBJ1-1; D is undetermined. Looked up from germline, CDR1 is MRHNA and CDR2 is SNTAGT. V lost 4 bases and J 4 bases, leaving 10 bases between the germline ends. CDR3 length: 13 residues.

The chain has TRBV9 and TRBJ2-3; 10 positions agree with TRBD1. CDR1 and CDR2 from the germline V gene are SGDLS and YYNGEE. The V gene end was trimmed by 4 bases and the J gene end by 2 bases; junction bases not matched to a gene: 10. CDR3 length equals 17 residues. The CDR3 nucleotides read TGTGCCAGCAGCCATCAGACGACAGGGGGCTTCACAGATACGCAGTATTTT. It translates to CASSHQTTGGFTDTQYF.

This chain connects TRBV9 to TRBJ1-4; D not resolved. Trimming stripped 3 bases from V and 0 bases from J, with 6 bases between. Germline CDR1 is SGDLS and CDR2 is YYNGEE. The CDR3 is 14 residues long. CDR3 in DNA: TGTGCCAGCAGCGCGTCCGCAACTAATGAAAAACTGTTTTTT. It yields the protein CASSASATNEKLFF.

This clonotype was counted ten times or more. The chain recombines TRBV7-2 with TRBJ1-2; weak D call: TRBD1 (5 bases). Per germline, CDR1 SGHTA and CDR2 FQGNSA. Trimming took 1 base from V and 10 from J, leaving 10 bases between them. The CDR3 runs to 12 residues. The CDR3 sequence is CASSLVGRPYTF. The CDR3 DNA sequence: TGTGCCAGCAGCTTAGTGGGACGCCCCTACACCTTC. Based on the CDR3 plus reference TRBV7-2 and TRBJ1-2, the full variable domain is GAGVSQSPSNKVTEKGKDVELRCDPISGHTALYWYRQSLGQGLEFLIYFQGNSAPDKSGLPSDRFSAERTGGSVSTLTIQRTQQEDSAVYLCASSLVGRPYTFGSGTRLTVV.

This clonotype was counted a few times. The gene calls are TRBV6-5 and TRBJ1-2; D is ambiguous. Germline V gene sequence: CDR1 MNHEY, CDR2 SVGAGI. Trimming took off 2 bases at V and 2 bases at J, with 9 bases between the two ends. This CDR3 comprises 14 residues. The CDR3 DNA is TGTGCCAGCAGTTACGATGCCAAGAACTATGGCTACACCTTC. Protein sequence: CASSYDAKNYGYTF.

This clonotype occurred many times. V usage is TRBV7-2 and J usage is TRBJ1-2, with 10 bases lining up with TRBD1. V gave up 0 bases and J gave up 6 bases; unmatched junction bases: 4. The length of the CDR3 is 15 residues. Germline V gene data show CDR1 as SGHTA and CDR2 as FQGNSA. CDR3 coding DNA: TGTGCCAGCAGCTTAGCCCCGGGACAGGGGAATGGCTACACCTTC. This encodes CASSLAPGQGNGYTF. Using reference TRBV7-2 and TRBJ1-2 for the parts outside the CDR3, the full variable domain is GAGVSQSPSNKVTEKGKDVELRCDPISGHTALYWYRQSLGQGLEFLIYFQGNSAPDKSGLPSDRFSAERTGGSVSTLTIQRTQQEDSAVYLCASSLAPGQGNGYTFGSGTRLTVV.

This clonotype was recorded many times. The J gene is TRBJ2-3, the V gene TRBV20-1; 15 bases are a match to TRBD2. Looked up from germline, CDR1 is DFQATT and CDR2 is SNEGSKA (reference sequence). The CDR3 is made up of 20 amino acids. The ends lost 4 bases at V and 2 bases at J; junction bases unmatched: 16. CDR3: CSATPLRGLAGGIFTDTQYF. In DNA form, the CDR3 reads TGCAGTGCTACCCCCCTCCGTGGACTAGCGGGAGGGATTTTCACAGATACGCAGTATTTT.

V usage is TRBV27 and J usage is TRBJ2-1; 11 bases are shared with TRBD1. The CDR3 length is 15 residues. J gave up 5 bases and V 3 bases, and 3 bases lay outside the gene matches. Germline CDR1 and CDR2: MNHEY and SMNVEV (reference sequence). The CDR3 here is CASSFGTGGNNEQFF. The CDR3 DNA reads TGTGCCAGCAGTTTTGGGACAGGGGGTAACAATGAGCAGTTCTTC.

The sample holds many counts of this clonotype. The V gene is TRBV2, the J gene TRBJ2-1; D unclear. The CDR3 contains 14 residues. In germline, CDR1 is SNHLY, CDR2 FYNNEI. V was shortened by 3 bases and J by 3 bases, with 9 bases between the two germline ends. The DNA of the CDR3 is TGTGCCAGCAGTGAGGACCGGGTCTACAATGAGCAGTTCTTC. It translates to CASSEDRVYNEQFF.

This clonotype was recorded only once. The chain recombines TRBV5-5 with TRBJ2-2; no firm D call. From germline, CDR1 is SGHKS and CDR2 YYEKEE (reference sequence). This CDR3 comprises 14 residues. V shed 4 bases and J shed 7 bases, with 14 bases lying between them. DNA for the CDR3: TGTGCCAGCAGCATCCTTTGGTCGGTCGGGGAGCTGTTTTTT. It encodes CASSILWSVGELFF.

Only a few counts were recorded for this clonotype. The chain carries TRBV7-3 and TRBJ2-2, with a weak D call TRBD2 (6 bases). The germline V gene has CDR1 SGHTA and CDR2 FQGTGA. The CDR3 is made up of 16 amino acids. V was clipped by 3 bases and J by 4 bases, with 15 bases between them. This chain's CDR3 is CASSFVGGTTTGELFF. Written as DNA, the CDR3 is TGTGCCAGCAGCTTTGTCGGCGGGACCACCACCGGGGAGCTGTTTTTT.

This clonotype showed up just a few times. The V gene is TRBV20-1, the J gene TRBJ2-5; 14 bases match TRBD2. The CDR3 sequence is 15 residues long. The V segment lost 6 bases and the J segment 1 base; nucleotides outside the gene matches: 4. The germline gives CDR1 DFQATT, CDR2 SNEGSKA (reference sequence). CDR3 sequence reads: CSATGLAGAQETQYF. The CDR3 region has the DNA TGCAGTGCCACGGGACTAGCGGGGGCCCAAGAGACCCAGTACTTC.

This clonotype is medium-sized by share. V usage is TRBV12-3 or TRBV12-4 and J usage is TRBJ2-2, with D perhaps matching TRBD1 or TRBD2 (5 bases each). The ends were cut back, 5 bases at V and 1 base at J, with 14 bases in the middle. The CDR3 length is 16 residues. The CDR3 spells CASSTTGRENTGELFF. The CDR3 DNA reads TGTGCCAGCAGTACGACGGGACGGGAGAACACCGGGGAGCTGTTTTTT.

This clonotype was counted once. The V gene is TRBV20-1, the J gene TRBJ2-5; a possible D gene is TRBD2 (8 bases). The CDR3 runs 14 residues. Germline CDR1 is DFQATT and CDR2 is SNEGSKA (reference sequence). The V end was cut by 4 bases, the J end by 5 bases, with 17 bases between. CDR3 sequence reads: CSATREGAVETQYF. The CDR3 DNA reads TGCAGTGCTACCCGGGAGGGGGCCGTGGAGACCCAGTACTTC.

V is TRBV30 and J is TRBJ2-2; 8 bases line up with TRBD2. The CDR3 has 16 amino acids. Per germline, CDR1 GTSNPN and CDR2 SVGIG (reference sequence). The trim removed 0 bases at V and 6 bases at J, leaving 9 bases unmatched. This CDR3 reads CAWSVSIASGPGELFF. CDR3 nucleotides: TGTGCCTGGAGTGTGTCGATTGCTAGCGGGCCCGGGGAGCTGTTTTTT.

This clonotype was counted a few times. V usage is TRBV6-2 or TRBV6-3 and J usage is TRBJ2-1; D gene unclear. Germline loops: CDR1 MNHEY, CDR2 SVGEGT. Trimming took off 7 bases at V and 3 bases at J, with 13 bases between the two ends. The CDR3 totals 14 residues. Written as DNA, the CDR3 is TGTGCCAGCAACCCCCACAGTTTCTACAATGAGCAGTTCTTC. Translated: CASNPHSFYNEQFF.

V is TRBV29-1 and J is TRBJ2-5, with D perhaps TRBD1 or TRBD2 (5 bases each). This CDR3 has 12 amino acids. V lost 3 bases and J 4 bases, leaving 9 bases between the germline ends. CDR1 and CDR2 (germline): SQVTM, ANQGSEA. The CDR3, as DNA: TGCAGCGTTGATGGGGGATCAGAGACCCAGTACTTC. This encodes CSVDGGSETQYF.

V is TRBV5-6 and J is TRBJ2-2; tentatively, D is TRBD2 (5 bases). Germline V gene lookup returns CDR1 SGHDT and CDR2 YYEEEE. The ends were cut back, 0 bases at V and 4 bases at J, with 13 bases in the middle. The CDR3 sequence is 16 residues long. As DNA, the CDR3 is TGTGCCAGCAGCTTGGGACAAGCGGCGGGCACCGGGGAGCTGTTTTTT. It yields the protein CASSLGQAAGTGELFF. Supplemented by reference TRBV5-6 and TRBJ2-2, the full variable domain reads DAGVTQSPTHLIKTRGQQVTLRCSPKSGHDTVSWYQQALGQGPQFIFQYYEEEERQRGNFPDRFSGHQFPNYSSELNVNALLLGDSALYLCASSLGQAAGTGELFFGEGSRLTVL.

This clonotype showed up just a few times. V gene TRBV7-3 combines with J gene TRBJ1-1, with D unclear. The V end was cut by 5 bases, the J end by 4 bases, with 17 bases between. The V gene's germline CDR1 is SGHTA and CDR2 FQGTGA. The CDR3 is 15 amino acids. The CDR3 DNA is TGTGCCAGCAGCCCAGGTGGGCTGGCGACCACTGAAGCTTTCTTT. Translated, it gives CASSPGGLATTEAFF.

This clonotype was counted only a few times. The chain has TRBV11-2 and TRBJ2-7, with 10 bases identical to TRBD1. Per the germline V gene, CDR1 is SGHAT and CDR2 is FQNNGV. With 2 bases clipped from V and 6 bases from J, the junction kept 7 bases outside the gene matches. The CDR3 covers 15 residues. The CDR3 nucleotides read TGTGCCAGCAGCTTAACCGGGACAGGGGTTGGCGAGCAGTACTTC. As protein: CASSLTGTGVGEQYF.

The chain carries TRBV6-1 and TRBJ1-5; 7 positions agree with TRBD1. The V gene's germline CDR1 is MNHNS and CDR2 SASEGT. V was clipped by 5 bases and J by 6 bases; unmatched bases: 4. CDR3 length: 13 residues. The CDR3 DNA follows: TGTGCCAGCAGTACCAGGGGGGGTCAGCCCCAGCATTTT. Translating it yields CASSTRGGQPQHF.

This clonotype was detected only once. The rearrangement links TRBV6-1 to TRBJ2-3, with 7 positions matching TRBD2. Germline V gives CDR1 MNHNS, CDR2 SASEGT. The CDR3 is 16 residues long. The V segment lost 5 bases and the J segment 2 bases; nucleotides outside the gene matches: 10. CDR3 protein: CASSPISSGHTDTQYF. The CDR3 DNA sequence: TGTGCCAGCAGTCCCATTTCTAGCGGTCACACAGATACGCAGTATTTT.

The rearrangement joins TRBV30 to TRBJ2-5; 9 nucleotides agree with TRBD1. The CDR3 totals 16 residues. The germline V gene encodes CDR1 GTSNPN and CDR2 SVGIG (reference sequence). V gave up 1 base and J gave up 4 bases; unmatched junction bases: 10. The CDR3 DNA is TGTGCCTGGAGTGCCCCCGGGACAGGGACAAGAGAGACCCAGTACTTC. It encodes CAWSAPGTGTRETQYF. The full variable domain, in which reference TRBV30 and TRBJ2-5 provide the parts outside the CDR3, is SQTIHQWPATLVQPVGSPLSLECTVEGTSNPNLYWYRQAAGRGLQLLFYSVGIGQISSEVPQNLSASRPQDRQFILSSKKLLLSDSGFYLCAWSAPGTGTRETQYFGPGTRLLVL.

This clonotype came up many times. V is TRBV7-2 and J is TRBJ2-5; D is undetermined. Germline assignment: CDR1 SGHTA and CDR2 FQGNSA. CDR3 size: 14 residues. Deletions cut 1 base from V and 4 bases from J, with 10 bases between. The CDR3 protein is CASSLDSRRETQYF. Written as DNA, the CDR3 is TGTGCCAGCAGCTTAGACTCTAGGAGAGAGACCCAGTACTTC.

The genes are TRBV3-1 and TRBJ2-3, with a possible D match to TRBD2 (5 bases). The CDR3 length is 17 residues. Germline CDR1 and CDR2: LGHDT and YNNKEL (reference sequence). V lost 4 bases, J lost 2 bases, and 19 bases lay in between. CDR3 DNA: TGTGCCAGCAGCCGAAAGAATGGTAGCGTTACCACAGATACGCAGTATTTT. This sequence encodes CASSRKNGSVTTDTQYF.

This clonotype has a handful of counts. The V gene is TRBV5-1, the J gene TRBJ2-3, with TRBD2 matching over 8 bases. The ends lost 6 bases at V and 2 bases at J; junction bases unmatched: 11. Germline V gene lookup returns CDR1 SGHRS and CDR2 YFSETQ. This CDR3 comprises 16 residues. The CDR3 region has the DNA TGCGCCAGCACCTCAACTAGCGGAGACACCACAGATACGCAGTATTTT. Translation: CASTSTSGDTTDTQYF.

At least ten counts were recorded for this clonotype. The V gene is TRBV12-3 or TRBV12-4, the J gene TRBJ2-1; 7 bases fit TRBD2. Germline trimming cut 2 bases from V and 13 bases from J; bases unmatched to any gene: 5. The CDR3 is 12 residues long. CDR3: CASSLRGSAQFF. The CDR3 nucleotides read TGTGCCAGCAGTTTACGCGGGAGTGCACAGTTCTTC.

This clonotype came up a few times. The chain carries TRBV2 and TRBJ1-2, with 8 positions matching TRBD1. The CDR3 spans 14 residues. After removal of 6 bases from V and 4 bases from J, the junction contained 7 bases not matched to a gene. CDR1 and CDR2 from the germline V gene are SNHLY and FYNNEI. The CDR3 region has the DNA TGTGCCAGCAGGCTACAGGGGGTTAGCTATGGCTACACCTTC. Translating gives CASRLQGVSYGYTF.

The rearrangement links TRBV5-1 to TRBJ2-1; 10 positions match TRBD2. Trimming removed 0 bases from V and 10 bases from J; junction bases left unmatched: 7. Per germline, CDR1 SGHRS and CDR2 YFSETQ. The CDR3 length is 15 residues. CDR3 bases: TGCGCCAGCAGCTTGGGCGGGAGCGGGAGGGAGGAGCAGTTCTTC. It yields the protein CASSLGGSGREEQFF.

As to this clonotype: A much more abundant neighbour one base away suggests this may be a read error. The rearrangement joins TRBV6-2 or TRBV6-3 to TRBJ1-1, with 8 bases matching TRBD1. V lost 2 bases to trimming and J lost 0 bases; unmatched junction nucleotides: 8. The CDR3 is made up of 17 amino acids. CDR1 and CDR2 (germline): MNHEY, SVGEGT. CDR3 protein: CASSYRTGTNMNTEAFF. In nucleotides, the CDR3 is TGTGCCAGCAGTTACCGGACAGGGACAAATATGAACACTGAAGCTTTCTTT.

For this clonotype: Since a much larger clone is just one base distant, this may be a read error. The rearrangement uses TRBV30 and TRBJ1-1; tentatively, D is TRBD1 (5 bases). CDR1 GTSNPN and CDR2 SVGIG come from the germline V gene (reference sequence). This CDR3 is 13 amino acids long. The CDR3 DNA reads as TGTGCCTGGAGTGTACAGGTGAACCCTGAAGCTTTCTTT. The encoded protein is CAWSVQVNPEAFF.